Below, one T cell receptor (beta chain) is given with its context. This sample was included in a study of technical replicates of blood from several donors. The method was immunoSEQ multiplex PCR; TCRdb's version includes in-frame clones alone and lacks a portion of them. The sample records about 73,000 clones, 93% being singletons. Germline CDR1 and CDR2: MDHEN and SYDVKM. The CDR3 spans 12 residues. V lost 11 bases, J lost 3 bases, and 11 bases lay in between. Sequencing was done on a sample of T cells isolated from PBMCs. The J gene is TRBJ2-1, the V gene TRBV28, with D possibly TRBD2 on 6 matching bases. The clonotype comes from a human donor in good health. The CDR3 coding sequence is TGTGCCTCGGATAGCGGCTACAATGAGCAGTTCTTC. Amino acids: CASDSGYNEQFF.